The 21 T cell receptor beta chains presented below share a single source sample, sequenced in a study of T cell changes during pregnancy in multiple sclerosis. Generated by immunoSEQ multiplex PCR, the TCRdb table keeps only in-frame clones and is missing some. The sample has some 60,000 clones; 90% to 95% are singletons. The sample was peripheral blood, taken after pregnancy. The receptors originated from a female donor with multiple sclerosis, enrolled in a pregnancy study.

CDR3 amino acids: CASAGSGANVLTF. CDR3 DNA sequence: TGTGCCAGCGCAGGCTCTGGGGCCAACGTCCTGACTTTC. The chain uses TRBV2 and TRBJ2-6, with D uncertain. The germline CDR1 and CDR2 sequences are SNHLY and FYNNEI. This CDR3 region has 13 residues. Between the trimmed V and J ends, which lost 8 bases and 0 bases, there was a span of 5 bases.

The CDR3 DNA sequence: TGTGCCAGCAGCTTCCGGACTAGCGGGAGTAGGGAGACCCAGTACTTC. Protein: CASSFRTSGSRETQYF. The chain carries TRBV27 and TRBJ2-5; 13 bases are shared with TRBD2. V lost 6 bases to trimming and J lost 5 bases; unmatched junction nucleotides: 9. The CDR3 spans 16 residues. Per germline, CDR1 MNHEY and CDR2 SMNVEV (reference sequence).

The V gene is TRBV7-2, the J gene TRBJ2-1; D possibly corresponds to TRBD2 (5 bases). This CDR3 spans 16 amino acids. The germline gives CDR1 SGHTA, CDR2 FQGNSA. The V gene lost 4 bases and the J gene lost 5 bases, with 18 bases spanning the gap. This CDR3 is CASSSSEGHPHNEQFF. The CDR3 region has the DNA TGTGCCAGCAGCTCAAGTGAGGGTCACCCCCACAATGAGCAGTTCTTC.

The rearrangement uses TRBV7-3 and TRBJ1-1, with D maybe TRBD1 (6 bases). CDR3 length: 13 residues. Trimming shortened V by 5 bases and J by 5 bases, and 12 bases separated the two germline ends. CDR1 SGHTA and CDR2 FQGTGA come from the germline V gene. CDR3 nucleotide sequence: TGTGCCAGCAGCCAAGGGGGACGTACTGAAGCTTTCTTT. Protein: CASSQGGRTEAFF. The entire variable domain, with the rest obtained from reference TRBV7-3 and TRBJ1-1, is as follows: GAGVSQTPSNKVTEKGKYVELRCDPISGHTALYWYRQSLGQGPEFLIYFQGTGAADDSGLPNDRFFAVRPEGSVSTLKIQRTERGDSAVYLCASSQGGRTEAFFGQGTRLTVV.

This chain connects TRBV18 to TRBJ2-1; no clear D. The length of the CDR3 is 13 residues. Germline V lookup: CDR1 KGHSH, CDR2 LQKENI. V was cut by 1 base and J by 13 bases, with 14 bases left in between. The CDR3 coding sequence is TGTGCCAGCTCACCACTGGATAACCTAGTTCAGTTCTTC. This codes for CASSPLDNLVQFF.

This chain's CDR3 is CASSDRDSFRGELFF. CDR3 nucleotide sequence: TGTGCCAGTTCGGACAGGGATTCTTTCAGAGGGGAGCTGTTTTTT. The chain recombines TRBV19 with TRBJ2-2; TRBD1 matches 8 bases. The CDR3 contains 15 residues. Germline-derived CDR1 and CDR2 are LNHDA and SQIVND (reference sequence). The V segment lost 8 bases and the J segment 8 bases; nucleotides outside the gene matches: 13.

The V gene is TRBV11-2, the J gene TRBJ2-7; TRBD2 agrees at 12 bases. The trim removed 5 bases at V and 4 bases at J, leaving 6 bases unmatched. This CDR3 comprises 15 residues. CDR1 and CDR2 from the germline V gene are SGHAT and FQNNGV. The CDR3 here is CASSGTSGRWYEQYF. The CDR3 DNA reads TGTGCCAGCAGCGGCACTAGCGGGAGGTGGTACGAGCAGTACTTC. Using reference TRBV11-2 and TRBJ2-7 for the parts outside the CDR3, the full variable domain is EAGVAQSPRYKIIEKRQSVAFWCNPISGHATLYWYQQILGQGPKLLIQFQNNGVVDDSQLPKDRFSAERLKGVDSTLKIQPAKLEDSAVYLCASSGTSGRWYEQYFGPGTRLTVT.

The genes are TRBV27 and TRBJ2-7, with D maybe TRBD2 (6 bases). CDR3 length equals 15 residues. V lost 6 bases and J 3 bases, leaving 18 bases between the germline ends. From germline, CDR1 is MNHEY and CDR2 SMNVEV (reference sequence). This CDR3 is CASRRTIQGYYEQYF. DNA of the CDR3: TGTGCCAGCAGACGGACTATCCAGGGCTACTACGAGCAGTACTTC.

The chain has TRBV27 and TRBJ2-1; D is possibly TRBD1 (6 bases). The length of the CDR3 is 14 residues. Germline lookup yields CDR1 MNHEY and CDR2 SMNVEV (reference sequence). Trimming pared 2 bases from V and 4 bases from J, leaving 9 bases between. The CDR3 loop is CASSLQDSYNEQFF. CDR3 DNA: TGTGCCAGCAGTTTACAGGACAGTTACAATGAGCAGTTCTTC.

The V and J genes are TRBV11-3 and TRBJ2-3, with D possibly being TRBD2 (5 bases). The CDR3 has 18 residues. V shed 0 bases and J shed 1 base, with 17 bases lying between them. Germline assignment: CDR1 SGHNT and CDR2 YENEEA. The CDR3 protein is CASSLDENLRAGTDTQYF. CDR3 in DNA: TGTGCCAGCAGCTTAGATGAGAACCTGAGGGCCGGCACAGATACGCAGTATTTT.

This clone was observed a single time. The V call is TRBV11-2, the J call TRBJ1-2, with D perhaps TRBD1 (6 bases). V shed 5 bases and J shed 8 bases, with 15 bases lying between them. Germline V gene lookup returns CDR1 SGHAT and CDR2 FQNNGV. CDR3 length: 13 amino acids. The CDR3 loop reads CASSPYRAMGYTF. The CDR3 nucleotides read TGTGCCAGCAGCCCGTACAGGGCGATGGGCTACACCTTC. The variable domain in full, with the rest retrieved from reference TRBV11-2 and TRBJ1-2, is EAGVAQSPRYKIIEKRQSVAFWCNPISGHATLYWYQQILGQGPKLLIQFQNNGVVDDSQLPKDRFSAERLKGVDSTLKIQPAKLEDSAVYLCASSPYRAMGYTFGSGTRLTVV.

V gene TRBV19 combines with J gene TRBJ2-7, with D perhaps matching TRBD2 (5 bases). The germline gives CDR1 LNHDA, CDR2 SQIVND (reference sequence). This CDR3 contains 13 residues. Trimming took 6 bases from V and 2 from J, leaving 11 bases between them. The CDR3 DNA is TGTGCCAGTAGACAAGTCGGGGCCTACGAGCAGTACTTC. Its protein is CASRQVGAYEQYF.

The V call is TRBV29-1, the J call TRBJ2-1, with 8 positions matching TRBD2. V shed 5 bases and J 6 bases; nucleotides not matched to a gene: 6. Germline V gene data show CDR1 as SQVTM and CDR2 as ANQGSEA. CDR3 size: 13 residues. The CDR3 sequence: CSVPSGRFNEQFF. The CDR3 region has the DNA TGCAGCGTTCCAAGCGGGAGATTCAATGAGCAGTTCTTC.

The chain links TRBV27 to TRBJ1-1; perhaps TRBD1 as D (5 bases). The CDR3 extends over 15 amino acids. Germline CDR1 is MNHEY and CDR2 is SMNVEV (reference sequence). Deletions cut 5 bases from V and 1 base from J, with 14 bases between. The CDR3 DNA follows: TGTGCCAGCAGTCCCCTCCTCAGGGCGAACACTGAAGCTTTCTTT. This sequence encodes CASSPLLRANTEAFF.

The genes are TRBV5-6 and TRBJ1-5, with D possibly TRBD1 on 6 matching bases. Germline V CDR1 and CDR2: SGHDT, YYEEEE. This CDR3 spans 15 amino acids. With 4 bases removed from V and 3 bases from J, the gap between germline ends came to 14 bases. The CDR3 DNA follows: TGTGCCAGCAGCCAGTGGACAGACACCAATCAGCCCCAGCATTTT. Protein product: CASSQWTDTNQPQHF.

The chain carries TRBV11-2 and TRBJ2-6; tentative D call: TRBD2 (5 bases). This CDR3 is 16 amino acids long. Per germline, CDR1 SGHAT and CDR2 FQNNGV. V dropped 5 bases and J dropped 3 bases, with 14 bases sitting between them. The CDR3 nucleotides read TGTGCCAGCAGCCCCTATTCCGGGATTGGGGCCAACGTCCTGACTTTC. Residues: CASSPYSGIGANVLTF. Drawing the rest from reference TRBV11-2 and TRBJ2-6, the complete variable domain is EAGVAQSPRYKIIEKRQSVAFWCNPISGHATLYWYQQILGQGPKLLIQFQNNGVVDDSQLPKDRFSAERLKGVDSTLKIQPAKLEDSAVYLCASSPYSGIGANVLTFGAGSRLTVL.

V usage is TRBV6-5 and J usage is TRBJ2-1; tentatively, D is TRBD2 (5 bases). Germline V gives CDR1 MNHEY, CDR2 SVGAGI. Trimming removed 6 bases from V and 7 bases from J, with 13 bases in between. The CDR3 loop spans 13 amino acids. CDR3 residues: CASSLDRENEQFF. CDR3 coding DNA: TGTGCCAGCAGCCTGGACCGGGAAAATGAGCAGTTCTTC.

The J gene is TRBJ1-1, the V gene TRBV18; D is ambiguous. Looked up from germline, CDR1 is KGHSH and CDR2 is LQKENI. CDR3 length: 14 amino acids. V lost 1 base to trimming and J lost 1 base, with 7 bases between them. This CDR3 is CASSPRSENTEAFF. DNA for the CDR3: TGTGCCAGCTCACCACGGTCAGAGAACACTGAAGCTTTCTTT.

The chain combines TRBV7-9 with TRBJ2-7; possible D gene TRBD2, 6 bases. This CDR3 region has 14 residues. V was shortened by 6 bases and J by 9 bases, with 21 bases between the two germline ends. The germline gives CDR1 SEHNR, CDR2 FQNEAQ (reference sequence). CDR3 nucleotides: TGTGCCAGCAGTCCCCGGGACTGGGCTTCCATGCAGTACTTC. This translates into CASSPRDWASMQYF.

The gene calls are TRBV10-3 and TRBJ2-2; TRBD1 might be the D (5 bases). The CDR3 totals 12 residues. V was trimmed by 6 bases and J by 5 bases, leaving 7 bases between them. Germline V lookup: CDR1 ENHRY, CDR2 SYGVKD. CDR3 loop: CAIRGATGELFF. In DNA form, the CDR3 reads TGTGCCATCAGAGGGGCGACCGGGGAGCTGTTTTTT.

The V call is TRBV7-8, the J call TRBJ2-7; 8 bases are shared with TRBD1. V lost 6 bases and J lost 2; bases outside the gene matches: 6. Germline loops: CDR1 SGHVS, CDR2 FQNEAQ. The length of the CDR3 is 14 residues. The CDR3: CASSHRTGTYEQYF. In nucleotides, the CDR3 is TGTGCCAGCAGTCACCGGACAGGGACCTACGAGCAGTACTTC. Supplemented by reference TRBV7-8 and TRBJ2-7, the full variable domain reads GAGVSQSPRYKVAKRGQDVALRCDPISGHVSLFWYQQALGQGPEFLTYFQNEAQLDKSGLPSDRFFAERPEGSVSTLKIQRTQQEDSAVYLCASSHRTGTYEQYFGPGTRLTVT.